The 24 T cell receptor beta chains in this list originate from one sample, sequenced in a study of OX40 agonist ivuxolimab in advanced cancers. Sequencing used immunoSEQ multiplex PCR; TCRdb keeps in-frame clones, though not all of them. The data contain roughly 92,000 clones, about 93% of them singletons. The material sequenced was CD4+ or CD8+ T cells sorted from blood, taken in a trial of the OX40 agonist ivuxolimab. The receptors come from an adult with an advanced solid tumor such as melanoma, head and neck, liver or kidney cancer.

This clone was detected once. The gene calls are TRBV7-2 and TRBJ2-2; D not resolved. The germline CDR1 and CDR2 sequences are SGHTA and FQGNSA. V lost 6 bases and J lost 6, with 11 bases in between. The CDR3 contains 13 residues. CDR3 residues: CASSRTGPGELFF. CDR3 DNA: TGTGCCAGCAGTAGAACCGGGCCCGGGGAGCTGTTTTTT. Full variable domain (missing parts from reference TRBV7-2 and TRBJ2-2): GAGVSQSPSNKVTEKGKDVELRCDPISGHTALYWYRQSLGQGLEFLIYFQGNSAPDKSGLPSDRFSAERTGGSVSTLTIQRTQQEDSAVYLCASSRTGPGELFFGEGSRLTVL.

V is TRBV5-1 and J is TRBJ2-6, with D maybe TRBD2 (7 bases). The CDR3 consists of 16 residues. Trimming took off 3 bases at V and 0 bases at J, with 10 bases between the two ends. Germline CDR1 reads SGHRS; CDR2 reads YFSETQ. The chain's CDR3 is CASSSGGFSGANVLTF. Written as DNA, the CDR3 is TGCGCCAGCAGCTCGGGGGGCTTCTCTGGGGCCAACGTCCTGACTTTC.

The J gene is TRBJ1-2, the V gene TRBV9; D might be TRBD1 (5 bases). V lost 3 bases and J lost 6, with 12 bases in between. Germline CDR1 and CDR2: SGDLS and YYNGEE. The length of the CDR3 is 13 residues. The CDR3 sequence is CASSEGRFDGYTF. CDR3 in DNA: TGTGCCAGCAGCGAGGGGCGGTTCGATGGCTACACCTTC. The full variable domain, with the rest looked up from reference TRBV9 and TRBJ1-2, is DSGVTQTPKHLITATGQRVTLRCSPRSGDLSVYWYQQSLDQGLQFLIQYYNGEERAKGNILERFSAQQFPDLHSELNLSSLELGDSALYFCASSEGRFDGYTFGSGTRLTVV.

The rearrangement joins TRBV19 to TRBJ2-5; 7 bases are a match to TRBD1. In germline, CDR1 is LNHDA, CDR2 SQIVND (reference sequence). Unmatched junction bases numbered 14, after V lost 5 bases and J lost 5 bases. The CDR3 runs to 16 residues. This CDR3 is CASSVLHRQGWETQYF. In DNA form, the CDR3 reads TGTGCCAGTAGTGTCCTACACCGACAGGGATGGGAGACCCAGTACTTC.

This clone was observed a handful of times. This chain uses TRBV29-1 with TRBJ1-2; D is undetermined. CDR1 is SQVTM and CDR2 is ANQGSEA in the germline V gene. There are 13 residues in the CDR3. V was pared by 6 bases and J by 6 bases, with 17 bases between. CDR3 region: CSVATTVGDGYTF. For the CDR3, the DNA is TGCAGCGTAGCAACGACGGTGGGCGATGGCTACACCTTC.

The chain has TRBV10-3 and TRBJ2-7, with a weak D call TRBD1 (6 bases). Germline V gene sequence: CDR1 ENHRY, CDR2 SYGVKD. The CDR3 runs to 16 residues. Trimming took 0 bases from V and 4 from J, leaving 16 bases between them. Here the CDR3 DNA reads TGTGCCATCAGTGAGTCTCGCGCAGGGGCAAAGTACGAGCAGTACTTC. Protein product: CAISESRAGAKYEQYF.

As regards this clone: A read error may account for a junction end that differs from germline. V usage is TRBV15 and J usage is TRBJ1-2, with TRBD1 identical over 8 bases. CDR1 is LNHNV and CDR2 is YYDKDF in the germline V gene (reference sequence). CDR3 length equals 14 residues. CDR3 in amino acids: CATSRDPGQGTAIF. As DNA, the CDR3 is TGTGCCACCAGCAGAGATCCCGGACAGGGAACTGCCATCTTC.

Written as DNA, the CDR3 is TGTGCCAGCAGTTTACCCGGGGCAGGACGAGAGACCCAGTACTTC. Encoded protein: CASSLPGAGRETQYF. The chain combines TRBV28 with TRBJ2-5; D assignment may be TRBD1 or TRBD2 (5 bases each). Per the germline V gene, CDR1 is MDHEN and CDR2 is SYDVKM. This CDR3 spans 15 amino acids. Deletions cut 2 bases from V and 4 bases from J, with 14 bases between.

V gene TRBV19 combines with J gene TRBJ2-7; TRBD2 is a possible D gene (6 bases). This CDR3 is built from 13 residues. The V end lost 5 bases, the J end lost 3 bases, and 11 bases lay between the germline ends. Germline-derived CDR1 and CDR2 are LNHDA and SQIVND (reference sequence). The CDR3 is CASSVGGNYEQYF. CDR3 in DNA: TGTGCCAGTAGTGTTGGAGGGAACTACGAGCAGTACTTC.

V gene TRBV27 combines with J gene TRBJ2-1; no definite D call. This CDR3 spans 10 amino acids. Germline assignment: CDR1 MNHEY and CDR2 SMNVEV (reference sequence). CDR3 amino acids: CALNGNEQFF. The DNA of the CDR3 is TGTGCTCTTAACGGGAATGAGCAGTTCTTC.

The genes are TRBV29-1 and TRBJ1-4, with 9 bases identical to TRBD1. V lost 5 bases and J lost 0; bases outside the gene matches: 4. CDR1 and CDR2 (germline): SQVTM, ANQGSEA. The CDR3 runs 15 residues. The CDR3 DNA sequence: TGCAGCGTTCGGACAGGGGCTGCAACTAATGAAAAACTGTTTTTT. Encoded protein: CSVRTGAATNEKLFF.

The rearrangement uses TRBV21-1 and TRBJ2-1; TRBD2, the D gene given by the table, was not confirmed from the DNA. TRBV21-1 is a documented pseudogene. The CDR3 is made up of 16 amino acids. The CDR3 loop is CASSKEEAGGPDEQFF. In DNA, the CDR3 is TGTGCCAGCAGCAAAGAAGAGGCGGGAGGGCCCGATGAGCAGTTCTTC.

This chain uses TRBV5-4 with TRBJ1-4, with 8 bases fitting TRBD1. Trimming at V came to 4 bases and at J to 7 bases, leaving 3 bases not matched to a gene. CDR1 is SGHNT, CDR2 YYREEE, per germline (reference sequence). The CDR3 runs to 13 residues. Here the CDR3 DNA reads TGTGCCAGCAGCCAAGGACAGGGTGAAAAACTGTTTTTT. Protein: CASSQGQGEKLFF. The full variable domain, completed using reference TRBV5-4 and TRBJ1-4, is ETGVTQSPTHLIKTRGQQVTLRCSSQSGHNTVSWYQQALGQGPQFIFQYYREEENGRGNFPPRFSGLQFPNYSSELNVNALELDDSALYLCASSQGQGEKLFFGSGTQLSVL.

The V gene is TRBV7-2, the J gene TRBJ2-5; 11 bases line up with TRBD2. With V trimmed by 6 bases and J by 1 base, 4 bases remained unmatched. This CDR3 region has 15 residues. The germline V gene has CDR1 SGHTA and CDR2 FQGNSA. The CDR3 DNA reads TGTGCCAGCAGTACTAGCGGGAGACTCCAAGAGACCCAGTACTTC. It encodes CASSTSGRLQETQYF.

The chain links TRBV7-9 to TRBJ2-3; D gene uncertain. This CDR3 is 12 amino acids long. Germline CDR1 SEHNR, CDR2 FQNEAQ (reference sequence). V lost 0 bases and J 5 bases, leaving 3 bases between the germline ends. The CDR3 nucleotides read TGTGCCAGCAGCTTAGCGGTAGATACGCAGTATTTT. Protein: CASSLAVDTQYF.

The gene calls are TRBV7-2 and TRBJ1-4, with unresolved D. This CDR3 is built from 15 residues. The germline V gene has CDR1 SGHTA and CDR2 FQGNSA. V was trimmed by 3 bases and J by 0 bases, leaving 8 bases between them. CDR3 DNA: TGTGCCAGCAGCTTGGACGGTGCAACTAATGAAAAACTGTTTTTT. Translation: CASSLDGATNEKLFF.

The chain uses TRBV29-1 and TRBJ1-3, with 8 bases aligning to TRBD1. The CDR3 is 14 residues long. V shed 4 bases, J shed 3 bases, and the junction held 5 bases outside the gene matches. Germline values: CDR1 SQVTM, CDR2 ANQGSEA. CDR3 protein: CSVGTGYGGNTIYF. CDR3 bases: TGCAGCGTTGGGACAGGGTACGGTGGAAACACCATATATTTT.

The chain is built from TRBV6-5 and TRBJ2-5; a weak D match, TRBD2 (5 bases). The CDR3 is 13 amino acids. CDR1 is MNHEY and CDR2 is SVGAGI in the germline V gene. The V end lost 6 bases, the J end lost 5 bases, and 13 bases lay between the germline ends. The CDR3 is CASRRDYLETQYF. The CDR3 DNA is TGTGCCAGCAGACGAGACTACCTGGAGACCCAGTACTTC.

The chain links TRBV4-1 to TRBJ2-5; D call uncertain. Trimming took 1 base from V and 5 from J, leaving 14 bases between them. In germline, CDR1 is MGHRA, CDR2 YSYEKL. CDR3 size: 15 residues. The CDR3 nucleotides are TGCGCCAGCAGCCAAGGGTTACACCTCGGGGAGACCCAGTACTTC. It encodes CASSQGLHLGETQYF.

The chain employs TRBV19 and TRBJ2-1; D is unresolved. Germline V lookup: CDR1 LNHDA, CDR2 SQIVND (reference sequence). V was cut by 2 bases and J by 10 bases, with 15 bases left in between. The CDR3 totals 14 residues. CDR3 in amino acids: CASSITADHQEQFF. The CDR3 DNA follows: TGTGCCAGTAGTATAACGGCGGACCATCAAGAGCAGTTCTTC.

The J gene is TRBJ2-7, the V gene TRBV19; D possibly corresponds to TRBD2 (6 bases). The CDR3 runs 12 residues. Germline values: CDR1 LNHDA, CDR2 SQIVND (reference sequence). Deletions cut 7 bases from V and 6 bases from J, with 13 bases between. In DNA form, the CDR3 reads TGTGCCAGTACCGCCCCCGGGGGCGAGCAGTACTTC. Translation gives CASTAPGGEQYF.

The chain couples TRBV7-6 to TRBJ2-5; 7 positions agree with TRBD1. Losses at the gene ends were 3 bases for V and 1 base for J; bases not matched to a gene: 5. The CDR3 length is 15 residues. The V gene's germline CDR1 is SGHVS and CDR2 FNYEAQ. Written as DNA, the CDR3 is TGTGCCAGCAGCTTGAACAGGGGTCCCCAAGAGACCCAGTACTTC. Its translation: CASSLNRGPQETQYF.

CDR3 in DNA: TGTGCCATCAGCCAGGGAACAGGGGCAAACACTGAAGCTTTCTTT. It encodes CAISQGTGANTEAFF. The chain couples TRBV10-3 to TRBJ1-1; TRBD1 agrees at 7 bases. The germline gives CDR1 ENHRY, CDR2 SYGVKD. V lost 6 bases to trimming and J lost 2 bases; unmatched junction nucleotides: 9. CDR3 length equals 15 residues.

This rearrangement joins TRBV28 to TRBJ2-2, with D perhaps assigned TRBD1 or TRBD2 (5 bases each). The V and J ends lost 6 bases and 3 bases respectively, with 5 bases between them. This CDR3 spans 12 amino acids. In germline, CDR1 is MDHEN, CDR2 SYDVKM. In DNA form, the CDR3 reads TGTGCCAGCAGGGGGGACACCGGGGAGCTGTTTTTT. It translates to CASRGDTGELFF.